The rows below give T cell receptor beta chains drawn from one sample of a study of metastatic and nonmetastatic thyroid tumors. MiXCR reprocessed the PCR reads for TCRdb. The data hold about 92,000 clones, with just under 15% observed a single time. The source material was blood. Source of these receptors: a female donor with papillary thyroid cancer or a benign thyroid nodule (not recorded which). Some clones in this sample may be carry-over from other donors' samples. The CDR3 runs from the conserved cysteine through the conserved F or W. Each record gives: D gene, clone size, V gene, J gene, CDR3 DNA, CDR3 protein. The D gene is left open where the match is weak. The size entry is marked missing in some rows and otherwise reads once, few, many or a size class.

D: TRBD1
size: -
V: TRBV30
J: TRBJ2-2
DNA: TGTGCCTTCCCCGGGACAGGGTGCACCGGGGAGCTGTTTTTT
CDR3: CAFPGTGCTGELFF

D: TRBD1
size: many
V: TRBV19
J: TRBJ1-3
DNA: TGTGCCAGTAGTAGAAAGGGGGCGACTAATCGGTCTGGAAACACCATATATTTT
CDR3: CASSRKGATNRSGNTIYF

D: TRBD1
size: many
V: TRBV12-3/TRBV12-4
J: TRBJ2-5
DNA: TGTGCCAGCAGTTACCAGGGACAGGGGGAAGGAGAGACCCAGTACTTC
CDR3: CASSYQGQGEGETQYF

D: TRBD1
size: -
V: TRBV5-1
J: TRBJ2-3
DNA: TGCGCCAGCGGCCCGACAGGGGGTGTAGCTCATACGCAGTATTTT
CDR3: CASGPTGGVAHTQYF

D: -
size: many
V: TRBV29-1
J: TRBJ2-3
DNA: TGCAGCGCTGTGCCAAGCACAGATACGCAGTATTTT
CDR3: CSAVPSTDTQYF

D: TRBD2
size: many
V: TRBV19
J: TRBJ2-1
DNA: TGTGCCAGTAGGCGGGGACTAGCGGGGGGCCTCGGTGAGCAGTTCTTC
CDR3: CASRRGLAGGLGEQFF

D: -
size: many
V: TRBV6-1
J: TRBJ1-1
DNA: TGTGCCAGCAACTACCGATTCGAGAACACTGAAGCTTTCTTT
CDR3: CASNYRFENTEAFF

D: -
size: many
V: TRBV12-3/TRBV12-4
J: TRBJ2-7
DNA: TGTGCCAGCAGTTTTAAGGCAAGCGACGAGCAGTACTTC
CDR3: CASSFKASDEQYF

D: -
size: many
V: TRBV3-1
J: TRBJ2-1
DNA: TGTGCCAGCAGCCAGCACCTAGCAAATGAGCAGTTCTTC
CDR3: CASSQHLANEQFF

D: -
size: few
V: TRBV4-1
J: TRBJ1-1
DNA: TGCGCCAGCAGCCAAGATAGGGGGAGCACTGAAGCTTTCTTT
CDR3: CASSQDRGSTEAFF

D: -
size: many
V: TRBV20-1
J: TRBJ1-1
DNA: TGCAGTGCTAGGATTAGGGACACTGAAGCTTTCTTT
CDR3: CSARIRDTEAFF

D: TRBD2
size: -
V: TRBV28
J: TRBJ2-3
DNA: TGTGCCAGCAGTTTTCCTGGACTAGCAGTCGGATATACGCAGTATTTT
CDR3: CASSFPGLAVGYTQYF

D: -
size: many
V: TRBV30
J: TRBJ1-1
DNA: TGTGCCTGGAGTGTACAGATGACCGCTGAAGCTTTCTTT
CDR3: CAWSVQMTAEAFF

D: -
size: -
V: TRBV30
J: TRBJ2-5
DNA: TGTGCCTGGAGTCACGGGGATTTCGAGACCCAGTACTTC
CDR3: CAWSHGDFETQYF

D: -
size: many
V: TRBV28
J: TRBJ2-7
DNA: TGTGCCAGCAGTTTAGGCCGGAGCTACGAGCAGTACTTC
CDR3: CASSLGRSYEQYF

D: -
size: many
V: TRBV28
J: TRBJ2-2
DNA: TGTGCCAGCAGTTTGCCCGGGGCGAACACCGGGGAGCTGTTTTTT
CDR3: CASSLPGANTGELFF

D: -
size: many
V: TRBV6-1
J: TRBJ2-7
DNA: TGTGCCAGCAGTGGCCAGGGCTACGAGCAGTACTTC
CDR3: CASSGQGYEQYF

D: TRBD2
size: few
V: TRBV3-1
J: TRBJ2-3
DNA: TGTGCCAGCAGCCAAGGAAGGGCTAGCGGACTAACAGATACGCAGTATTTT
CDR3: CASSQGRASGLTDTQYF

D: -
size: many
V: TRBV5-1
J: TRBJ2-1
DNA: TGCGCCAGCCGCAGACTACCCACGGCAGGGGACTACAATGAGCAGTTCTTC
CDR3: CASRRLPTAGDYNEQFF

D: -
size: many
V: TRBV6-2/TRBV6-3
J: TRBJ1-1
DNA: TGTGCCAGCAGTTACTCTCTCTGGAGGCAGGGCGGTGGTCACACTGAAGCTTTCTTT
CDR3: CASSYSLWRQGGGHTEAFF

D: -
size: many
V: TRBV4-2
J: TRBJ2-7
DNA: TGTGCCAGCAGCCAAGATGGCCTCCGGGACGGCTACGAGCAGTACTTC
CDR3: CASSQDGLRDGYEQYF

D: -
size: many
V: TRBV6-2/TRBV6-3
J: TRBJ1-2
DNA: TGTGCCAGCAGTTATCTCTATGGCTACACCTTC
CDR3: CASSYLYGYTF

D: -
size: many
V: TRBV9
J: TRBJ2-7
DNA: TGTGCCAGCAGCGTCACCTCCGCGGAAGGTAGCGAGCAGTACTTC
CDR3: CASSVTSAEGSEQYF

D: -
size: many
V: TRBV28
J: TRBJ1-2
DNA: TGTGCCAGCGAGACAGCTCTATATGGCTACACCTTC
CDR3: CASETALYGYTF

D: TRBD1
size: -
V: TRBV5-1
J: TRBJ1-2
DNA: TGCGCCATCAGCTTGCCGGACAGGGGGCAGTGGAACTATGACTACACCTTC
CDR3: CAISLPDRGQWNYDYTF

D: TRBD2
size: -
V: TRBV7-2
J: TRBJ2-3
DNA: TGTGACAGCCGCGGGACTAGAGGGACAGATACGCAGTATTTT
CDR3: CDSRGTRGTDTQYF

D: TRBD1
size: many
V: TRBV19
J: TRBJ1-6
DNA: TGTGCCAGTTGGGACAGGAGCTCCTATAATTCACCCCTCCACTTT
CDR3: CASWDRSSYNSPLHF

D: -
size: -
V: TRBV6-2/TRBV6-3
J: TRBJ2-5
DNA: TGTGCCAGCAACCAGAGACGAGGCGGGGAGACCCAGTACTTC
CDR3: CASNQRRGGETQYF

D: -
size: few
V: TRBV28
J: TRBJ2-1
DNA: TGTGCCAGCAGCCATCACCAAGAGGTGGTTAATGAGCAGTTCTTC
CDR3: CASSHHQEVVNEQFF

D: TRBD1
size: -
V: TRBV18
J: TRBJ1-5
DNA: TGTGCCAGCTCACCGGGGGGACGGACAGGGACACATCCTCAGCATTTT
CDR3: CASSPGGRTGTHPQHF

D: -
size: few
V: TRBV11-3
J: TRBJ2-2
DNA: TGTGCCAGCAGCTTGGGTCCAATATCCGGGGAGCTGTTTTTT
CDR3: CASSLGPISGELFF

D: -
size: many
V: TRBV5-1
J: TRBJ1-1
DNA: TGCGCCAGCAGCGCCAGGGGAGCGGGGGCCGGGAACACTGAAGCTTTCTTT
CDR3: CASSARGAGAGNTEAFF

D: -
size: many
V: TRBV19
J: TRBJ2-3
DNA: TGTGCCAGTAGTATTGGGTTCACAGGGATAGATACGCAGTATTTT
CDR3: CASSIGFTGIDTQYF

D: -
size: many
V: TRBV12-3/TRBV12-4
J: TRBJ2-5
DNA: TGTGCCAGCAGTCCCAAGGGACTCCTAGGGGGAGAGACCCAGTACTTC
CDR3: CASSPKGLLGGETQYF

D: TRBD2
size: -
V: TRBV9
J: TRBJ2-7
DNA: TGTGCCAGCAGCGTAGGCGGGGGGGAGGACGAGCAGTACTTC
CDR3: CASSVGGGEDEQYF

D: -
size: -
V: TRBV27
J: TRBJ2-3
DNA: TGTGTCATCAGTTCATGGCAGGGCACAGATACGCAGTATTTT
CDR3: CVISSWQGTDTQYF

D: TRBD1
size: many
V: TRBV6-1
J: TRBJ2-1
DNA: TGTGCCAGCAGTGGGACAGGCTACAATGAGCAGTTCTTC
CDR3: CASSGTGYNEQFF

D: -
size: many
V: TRBV5-1
J: TRBJ1-3
DNA: TGCGCCAGCAGCTCCGGACTTTCTAGCTCTGGAAACACCATATATTTT
CDR3: CASSSGLSSSGNTIYF

D: -
size: few
V: TRBV9
J: TRBJ2-5
DNA: TGTGCCAGCAGTCCCGCAGGGAGGTACCAAGAGACCCAGTACTTC
CDR3: CASSPAGRYQETQYF

D: -
size: many
V: TRBV5-4
J: TRBJ1-1
DNA: TGTGCCAGCAGCTTGGCGGAGGGGGTCACTGAAGCTTTCTTT
CDR3: CASSLAEGVTEAFF

D: -
size: -
V: TRBV4-2
J: TRBJ2-3
DNA: TGTGCCAGCAGCCAAGACCCCCCCCCGGGGCACACAGATACGCAGTATTTT
CDR3: CASSQDPPPGHTDTQYF

D: -
size: -
V: TRBV5-4
J: TRBJ1-4
DNA: TGTGCCAGCAGCCCCTGGGGGGGAACTAATGAAAAACTGTTTTTT
CDR3: CASSPWGGTNEKLFF

D: -
size: many
V: TRBV28
J: TRBJ1-5
DNA: TGTGCCAGCACACAATCCAACCGACAGACGATGGAGCAGCCCCAGCATTTT
CDR3: CASTQSNRQTMEQPQHF